This TCR beta chain is from a study of OX40 agonist ivuxolimab in advanced cancers. Study overall: Patients in the trial were receiving intravenous ivuxolimab every 2 weeks, at doses of 0.01 to 10 mg/kg. Eligibility rules accepted prior anti-PD-1, anti-PD-L1 or anti-CTLA-4 therapy, and roughly 40% had some. Study results and limitations: More expanded clones were seen, on average, in CD8+ T cells than in CD4+.

This clone was counted a few times. Its antigen is not known. The CDR3 is 13 amino acids. V gave up 6 bases and J gave up 4 bases, with 12 bases separating them. Germline loops: CDR1 KGHSH, CDR2 LQKENI. Autoimmune disease history or systemic immunosuppression disqualified patients. Measured with immunoSEQ multiplex PCR; TCRdb has only the in-frame clones, and not every one. Of 30,000 to 40,000 clones listed, 60% to 85% are singletons. This clonotype originated in an adult with an advanced solid tumor such as melanoma, head and neck, liver or kidney cancer. This chain uses TRBV18 with TRBJ2-5; D might be TRBD1 or TRBD2, each matching 5 bases. Sequencing was performed on CD4+ or CD8+ T cells sorted from blood, taken in a trial of the OX40 agonist ivuxolimab. DNA for the CDR3: TGTGCCAGCTCCCTAAAGGGGAGAGAGACCCAGTACTTC. Encoded protein: CASSLKGRETQYF.